This record covers a single TCR beta chain. This sample stems from a study of T cell changes during pregnancy in multiple sclerosis. This table comes from immunoSEQ multiplex PCR, and its TCRdb copy is limited to in-frame clones, with some not included. Counted here are tens of thousands of clones, 85% to 95% occurring once; the ten biggest clones make up 2% to 2.5%. The trim removed 3 bases at V and 4 bases at J, leaving 4 bases unmatched. This CDR3 comprises 14 residues. The germline V gene encodes CDR1 LGHNA and CDR2 YSLEER. Sample: peripheral blood, taken in the third trimester of pregnancy. The receptor was isolated from a female donor with multiple sclerosis, enrolled in a pregnancy study. The V gene is TRBV4-3, the J gene TRBJ1-2; 8 bases map to TRBD1. CDR3 loop: CASSHGQGGYGYTF. The CDR3 bases are TGCGCCAGCAGCCACGGACAGGGTGGCTATGGCTACACCTTC.